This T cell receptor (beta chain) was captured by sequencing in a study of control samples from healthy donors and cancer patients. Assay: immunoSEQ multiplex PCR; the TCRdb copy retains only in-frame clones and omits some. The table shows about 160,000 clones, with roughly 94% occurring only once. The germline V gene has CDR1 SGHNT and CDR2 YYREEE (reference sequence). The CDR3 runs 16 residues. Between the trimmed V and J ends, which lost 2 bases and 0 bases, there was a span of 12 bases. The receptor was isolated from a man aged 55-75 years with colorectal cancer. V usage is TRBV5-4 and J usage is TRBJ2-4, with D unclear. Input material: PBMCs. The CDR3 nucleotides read TGTGCCAGCAGCTTCTTCCCGACACGAGCCAAAAACATTCAGTACTTC. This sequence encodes CASSFFPTRAKNIQYF.